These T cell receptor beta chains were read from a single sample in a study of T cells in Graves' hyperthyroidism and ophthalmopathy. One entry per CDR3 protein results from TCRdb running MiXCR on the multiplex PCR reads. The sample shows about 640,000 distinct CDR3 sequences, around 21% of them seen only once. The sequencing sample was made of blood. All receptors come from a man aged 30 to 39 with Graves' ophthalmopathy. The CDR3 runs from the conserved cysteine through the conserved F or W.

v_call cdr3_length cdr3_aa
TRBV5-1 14 CASSLGPLYTEAFF
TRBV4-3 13 CASSQGSTDTQYF
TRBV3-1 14 CASSQDPGVDEQYF
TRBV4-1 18 CASSQGLAGGRYQETQYF
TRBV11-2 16 CASSPYSGTGSYEQYF
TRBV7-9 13 CASSQDYNTEAFF
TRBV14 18 CASSLTDLGQGSNQPQHF
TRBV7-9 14 CASSLAGPYNEQFF
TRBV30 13 CAWSRGSNYEQYF
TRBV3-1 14 CASSQVGRDEKLFF
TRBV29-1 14 CSVASGSWTDTQYF
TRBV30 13 CASALGGTGELFF
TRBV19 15 CASALQGSDRDTQYF
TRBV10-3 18 CAISVEWSGRANTGELFF
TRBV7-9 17 CASSFPGLAGGRDEQYF
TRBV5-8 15 CASRNAGTATGELFF